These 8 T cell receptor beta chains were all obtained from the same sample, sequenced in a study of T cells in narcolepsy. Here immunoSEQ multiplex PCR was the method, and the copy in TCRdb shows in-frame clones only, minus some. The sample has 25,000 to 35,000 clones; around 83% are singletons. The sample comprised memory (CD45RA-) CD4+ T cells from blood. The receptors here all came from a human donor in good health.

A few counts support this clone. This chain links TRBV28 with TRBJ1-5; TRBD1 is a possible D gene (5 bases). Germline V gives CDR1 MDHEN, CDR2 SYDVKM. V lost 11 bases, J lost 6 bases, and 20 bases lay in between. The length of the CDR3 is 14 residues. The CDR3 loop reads CAGAGQGMGQPQHF. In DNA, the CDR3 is TGTGCCGGCGCGGGGCAGGGAATGGGTCAGCCCCAGCATTTT.

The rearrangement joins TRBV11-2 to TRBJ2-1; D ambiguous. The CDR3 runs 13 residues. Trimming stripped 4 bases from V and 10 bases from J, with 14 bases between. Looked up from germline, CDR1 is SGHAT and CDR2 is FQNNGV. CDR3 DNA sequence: TGTGCCAGCAGCTCCAGTCACGTAATCGAGCAGTTCTTC. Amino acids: CASSSSHVIEQFF.

In DNA form, the CDR3 reads TGTGCCAGCAGCTTATTAGTTTTGGTTCATGAGCAGTTCTTC. Translating it yields CASSLLVLVHEQFF. The gene calls are TRBV7-2 and TRBJ2-1, with D unclear. Germline CDR1 is SGHTA and CDR2 is FQGNSA. This CDR3 region has 14 residues. V was trimmed by 2 bases and J by 8 bases, leaving 13 bases between them.

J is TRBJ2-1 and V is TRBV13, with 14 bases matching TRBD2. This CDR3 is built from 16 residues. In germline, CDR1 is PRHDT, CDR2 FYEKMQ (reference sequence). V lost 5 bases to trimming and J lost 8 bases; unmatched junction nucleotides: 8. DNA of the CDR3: TGTGCCAGCAGCCACCGACTAGCGGGGGGGCTGGATGAGCAGTTCTTC. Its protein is CASSHRLAGGLDEQFF.

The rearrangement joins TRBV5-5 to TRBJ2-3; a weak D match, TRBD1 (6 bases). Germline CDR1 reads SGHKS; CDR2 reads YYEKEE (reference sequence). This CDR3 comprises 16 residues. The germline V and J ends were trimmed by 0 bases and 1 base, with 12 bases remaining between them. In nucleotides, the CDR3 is TGTGCCAGCAGCTTGGACTCAGGGGCCGGCACAGATACGCAGTATTTT. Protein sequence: CASSLDSGAGTDTQYF.

For the CDR3, the DNA is TGCGCCAGCAGCCCCTGGGAGGCAGGAGGGACCGGGGAGCTGTTTTTT. This encodes CASSPWEAGGTGELFF. The chain uses TRBV5-1 and TRBJ2-2; maybe TRBD2 (6 bases). The CDR3 runs to 16 residues. The germline V gene encodes CDR1 SGHRS and CDR2 YFSETQ. Trimming left V 4 bases short and J 5 bases short, with 18 bases between.

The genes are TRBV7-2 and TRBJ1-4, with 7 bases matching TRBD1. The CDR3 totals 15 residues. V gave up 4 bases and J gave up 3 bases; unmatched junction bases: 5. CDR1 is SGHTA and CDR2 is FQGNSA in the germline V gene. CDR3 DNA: TGTGCCAGCAGCTCCCAGGGACAGCCTAATGAAAAACTGTTTTTT. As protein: CASSSQGQPNEKLFF.

The CDR3 DNA follows: TGTGCCACCAGCAGACAGGGCTCGAATGAAAAACTGTTTTTT. Translated: CATSRQGSNEKLFF. The V and J genes are TRBV15 and TRBJ1-4, with D possibly matching TRBD1 (5 bases). Germline CDR1 LNHNV, CDR2 YYDKDF (reference sequence). The CDR3 runs to 14 residues. With 2 bases removed from V and 5 bases from J, the gap between germline ends came to 9 bases.